The next 10 T cell receptor beta chains were all read from a single sample in a study of blood T cell repertoires in COVID-19. The table came from immunoSEQ multiplex PCR; TCRdb's copy has only in-frame clones and leaves some out. The sample consists of about 140,000 clones, approximately 90% of them appearing once. The source material was peripheral blood. Receptors were obtained from a human donor in a cohort sampled during active COVID-19.

The rearrangement joins TRBV30 to TRBJ1-6; 10 bases fit TRBD1. V was clipped by 4 bases and J by 5 bases; unmatched bases: 5. The CDR3 runs 15 residues. Germline V gene sequence: CDR1 GTSNPN, CDR2 SVGIG (reference sequence). The CDR3, as DNA: TGTGCCTGGACCCCGGGGACAGGGGATAATTCACCCCTCCACTTT. It encodes CAWTPGTGDNSPLHF.

The V and J genes are TRBV4-1 and TRBJ2-3; D is undetermined. The CDR3 is 17 residues long. V gave up 0 bases and J gave up 2 bases, with 15 bases separating them. Germline lookup yields CDR1 MGHRA and CDR2 YSYEKL. CDR3 residues: CASSQDRRHKLTDTQYF. The CDR3 DNA reads as TGCGCCAGCAGCCAAGATAGAAGACACAAACTCACAGATACGCAGTATTTT.

The chain joins TRBV9 to TRBJ2-1, with TRBD2 matching 8 bases. Germline CDR1 is SGDLS and CDR2 is YYNGEE. V was pared by 4 bases and J by 7 bases, with 13 bases of the junction left unmatched. This CDR3 is built from 16 residues. Here the CDR3 DNA reads TGTGCCAGCAGCCCCTCGGGAGGGGTCCTCTCGAATGAGCAGTTCTTC. Residues: CASSPSGGVLSNEQFF. The whole variable domain, filled in from reference TRBV9 and TRBJ2-1, reads DSGVTQTPKHLITATGQRVTLRCSPRSGDLSVYWYQQSLDQGLQFLIQYYNGEERAKGNILERFSAQQFPDLHSELNLSSLELGDSALYFCASSPSGGVLSNEQFFGPGTRLTVL.

The chain joins TRBV7-9 to TRBJ1-2; D gene unclear. The germline gives CDR1 SEHNR, CDR2 FQNEAQ (reference sequence). V lost 3 bases and J 4 bases, leaving 6 bases between the germline ends. The CDR3 contains 12 residues. The CDR3 DNA reads TGTGCCAGCAGCTTTAACATCTATGGCTACACCTTC. Protein sequence: CASSFNIYGYTF.

The chain couples TRBV10-3 to TRBJ1-1, with D perhaps matching TRBD1 (5 bases). The V gene's germline CDR1 is ENHRY and CDR2 SYGVKD. The CDR3 is made up of 17 amino acids. V lost 10 bases and J 0 bases, leaving 24 bases between the germline ends. This chain's CDR3 is CATKRWGTGDMNTEAFF. The CDR3 nucleotides read TGTGCCACCAAAAGGTGGGGTACAGGTGACATGAACACTGAAGCTTTCTTT.

The gene calls are TRBV30 and TRBJ1-2, with TRBD1 as a possible D gene (6 bases). Trimming pared 4 bases from V and 1 base from J, leaving 19 bases between. The germline CDR1 and CDR2 sequences are GTSNPN and SVGIG (reference sequence). The CDR3 has 16 residues. The CDR3 here is CAWTIKVAGVNYGYTF. The CDR3 region has the DNA TGTGCCTGGACCATCAAAGTGGCAGGGGTTAACTATGGCTACACCTTC.

The V and J genes are TRBV7-2 and TRBJ2-5; D is unresolved. Germline lookup yields CDR1 SGHTA and CDR2 FQGNSA. The ends were cut back, 1 base at V and 5 bases at J, with 8 bases in the middle. The CDR3 spans 13 residues. CDR3 nucleotides: TGTGCCAGCAGCTTAGTCGTCAGGGAGACCCAGTACTTC. Translation gives CASSLVVRETQYF.

The CDR3 DNA is TGTGCCAGCAGTGCGGAGGAAGGGGAGGATACTGAAGCTTTCTTT. This gives the protein CASSAEEGEDTEAFF. The rearrangement uses TRBV6-7 and TRBJ1-1, with a possible D match to TRBD1 (5 bases). TRBV6-7 is filed as an ORF, its function uncertain. The CDR3 is made up of 15 amino acids. V shed 5 bases and J shed 5 bases, with 18 bases lying between them.

The rearrangement uses TRBV6-2 or TRBV6-3 and TRBJ1-2; a possible D gene is TRBD1 (5 bases). Looked up from germline, CDR1 is MNHEY and CDR2 is SVGEGT. Trimming left V 6 bases short and J 4 bases short, with 12 bases between. CDR3 length equals 13 residues. This CDR3 reads CASSTGGVYGYTF. The CDR3 nucleotides read TGTGCCAGCAGCACGGGGGGGGTCTATGGCTACACCTTC.

This clone came up a few times. The genes are TRBV11-1 and TRBJ2-7; D remains ambiguous. The CDR3 is 14 residues long. Germline V gene data show CDR1 as SGHAT and CDR2 as FQDESV (reference sequence). The ends were cut back, 1 base at V and 5 bases at J, with 12 bases in the middle. The CDR3 coding sequence is TGTGCCAGCAGCTTAGGGGCGCGATACAACGAGCAGTACTTC. It is translated as CASSLGARYNEQYF. Supplemented by reference TRBV11-1 and TRBJ2-7, the full variable domain reads EAEVAQSPRYKITEKSQAVAFWCDPISGHATLYWYRQILGQGPELLVQFQDESVVDDSQLPKDRFSAERLKGVDSTLKIQPAELGDSAMYLCASSLGARYNEQYFGPGTRLTVT.